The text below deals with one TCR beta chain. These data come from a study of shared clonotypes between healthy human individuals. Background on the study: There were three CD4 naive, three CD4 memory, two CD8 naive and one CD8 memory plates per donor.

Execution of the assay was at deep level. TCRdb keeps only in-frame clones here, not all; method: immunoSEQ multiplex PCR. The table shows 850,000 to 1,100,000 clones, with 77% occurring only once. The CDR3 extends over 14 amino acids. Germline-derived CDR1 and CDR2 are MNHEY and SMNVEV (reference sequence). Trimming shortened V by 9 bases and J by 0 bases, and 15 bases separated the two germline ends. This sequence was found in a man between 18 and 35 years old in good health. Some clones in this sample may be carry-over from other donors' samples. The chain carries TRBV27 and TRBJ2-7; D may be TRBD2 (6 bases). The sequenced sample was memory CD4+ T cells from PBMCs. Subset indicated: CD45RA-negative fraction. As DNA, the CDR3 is TGTGCCAGTAGTACTAGCTGGATCTCCTACGAGCAGTACTTC. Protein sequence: CASSTSWISYEQYF.